This is a list of T cell receptor beta chains from one sample in a study of beta chain features in type 1 diabetes. Produced via immunoSEQ multiplex PCR; TCRdb's table is partial and in-frame only. The data show some 360,000 clones, roughly 9.8% seen once. Sequencing used central memory CD4+ T cells from blood. The receptors shown here come from a young man with type 1 diabetes. The CDR3 runs from the conserved cysteine through the conserved F or W. D genes are given only for firm matches. Size is omitted from some rows. Given values are once, few, many or a class for expanded clones.

V gene: TRBV28; J gene: TRBJ2-7; D gene: TRBD2; CDR3 length: 14; clone size: many; CDR3 protein: CASRAGTSFYEQYF; CDR3 DNA: TGTGCCAGCAGGGCCGGGACTAGCTTCTACGAGCAGTACTTC
V gene: TRBV6-5; J gene: TRBJ2-1; D gene: -; CDR3 length: 12; clone size: few; CDR3 protein: CASRGLADEQFF; CDR3 DNA: TGTGCCAGCAGGGGACTTGCCGATGAGCAGTTCTTC
V gene: TRBV2; J gene: TRBJ2-1; D gene: TRBD2; CDR3 length: 17; clone size: few; CDR3 protein: CASSEIFRASGTNEQFF; CDR3 DNA: TGTGCCAGCAGTGAAATTTTTCGGGCTAGCGGGACTAATGAGCAGTTCTTC
V gene: TRBV5-1; J gene: TRBJ1-2; D gene: TRBD1; CDR3 length: 15; clone size: few; CDR3 protein: CASSLGAGGGYGYTF; CDR3 DNA: TGCGCCAGCAGCTTGGGAGCAGGGGGCGGCTATGGCTACACCTTC
V gene: TRBV18; J gene: TRBJ2-5; D gene: -; CDR3 length: 13; clone size: few; CDR3 protein: CASSPNGQETQYF; CDR3 DNA: TGTGCCAGCTCCCCAAACGGGCAAGAGACCCAGTACTTC
V gene: TRBV5-4; J gene: TRBJ2-2; D gene: TRBD1; CDR3 length: 15; clone size: few; CDR3 protein: CASSTRRTGSGELFF; CDR3 DNA: TGTGCCAGCAGCACTAGGCGGACAGGGTCCGGGGAGCTGTTTTTT
V gene: TRBV14; J gene: TRBJ2-3; D gene: TRBD2; CDR3 length: 16; clone size: -; CDR3 protein: CASSQVLGAGTDTQYF; CDR3 DNA: TGTGCCAGCAGCCAAGTGCTGGGAGCGGGAACAGATACGCAGTATTTT
V gene: TRBV6-1; J gene: TRBJ2-5; D gene: TRBD1; CDR3 length: 13; clone size: few; CDR3 protein: CASRDNTGGPQYF; CDR3 DNA: TGTGCCAGCAGGGATAACACAGGGGGCCCCCAGTACTTC
V gene: TRBV29-1; J gene: TRBJ2-1; D gene: TRBD1; CDR3 length: 14; clone size: -; CDR3 protein: CSVVTGTGGDEQFF; CDR3 DNA: TGCAGCGTCGTAACCGGGACAGGGGGCGATGAGCAGTTCTTC
V gene: TRBV27; J gene: TRBJ1-2; D gene: TRBD1; CDR3 length: 16; clone size: -; CDR3 protein: CASSYSGTGGGYGYTF; CDR3 DNA: TGTGCCAGCAGTTACTCCGGGACAGGGGGCGGATATGGCTACACCTTC
V gene: TRBV28; J gene: TRBJ1-1; D gene: -; CDR3 length: 18; clone size: -; CDR3 protein: CASRYPEDSPTMNTEAFF; CDR3 DNA: TGTGCCAGCAGGTACCCCGAGGACAGCCCAACCATGAACACTGAAGCTTTCTTT